A selection of T cell receptor beta chains follows, all from one sample in a study of blood T cell repertoires in COVID-19. Libraries were prepared by immunoSEQ multiplex PCR; TCRdb keeps only in-frame clonotypes and omits some of them. This table has about 150,000 clones, about 79% appearing once. Input material: peripheral blood. The source of these receptors is a woman between 45 and 60 years old in a cohort sampled during active or convalescent COVID-19. Each CDR3 is given with its conserved first and last residue. The D gene is left open where the match is weak. Where a row states a size, it is once, few, many or the class of an expanded clone; other rows omit it.

clone_size: .; d_call: .; j_call: TRBJ1-1; v_call: TRBV5-1; cdr3_nt: TGCGCCAGCAGCTTCGAAGGGGTTGAGACCGCTGAAGCTTTCTTT; cdr3_aa: CASSFEGVETAEAFF
clone_size: .; d_call: TRBD1; j_call: TRBJ2-7; v_call: TRBV2; cdr3_nt: TGTGCCAGCAGGGGGACAGATACCTACGAGCAGTACTTC; cdr3_aa: CASRGTDTYEQYF
clone_size: .; d_call: TRBD1; j_call: TRBJ2-1; v_call: TRBV5-1; cdr3_nt: TGCGCCAGCAGCTTCCAAACAGGGGGCAATGAGCAGTTCTTC; cdr3_aa: CASSFQTGGNEQFF
clone_size: .; d_call: .; j_call: TRBJ2-7; v_call: TRBV27; cdr3_nt: TGTGCCAGCAGCGACCGACAGTACTACGAGCAGTACTTC; cdr3_aa: CASSDRQYYEQYF
clone_size: few; d_call: .; j_call: TRBJ1-1; v_call: TRBV6-5; cdr3_nt: TGTGCCAGCAGTTACACGGACAGTATGGCGGCTTTCTTT; cdr3_aa: CASSYTDSMAAFF
clone_size: .; d_call: TRBD2; j_call: TRBJ2-3; v_call: TRBV5-6; cdr3_nt: TGTGCCAGCAGCAAAATAGCGGGCCGAGTCACAGATACGCAGTATTTT; cdr3_aa: CASSKIAGRVTDTQYF
clone_size: .; d_call: .; j_call: TRBJ1-4; v_call: TRBV12-3/TRBV12-4; cdr3_nt: TGTGCCAGCAAAGATAGCGCTGAAAAACTGTTTTTT; cdr3_aa: CASKDSAEKLFF
clone_size: .; d_call: TRBD2; j_call: TRBJ2-1; v_call: TRBV27; cdr3_nt: TGTGCCAGCAGTACTACGGGGGGGCTCGTTCTTTGGGATGAGCAGTTCTTC; cdr3_aa: CASSTTGGLVLWDEQFF
clone_size: .; d_call: .; j_call: TRBJ2-3; v_call: TRBV9; cdr3_nt: TGTGCCAGCAGCGCGAACCTCTCCCCTGGGTTCACAGAAACGCAGTATTTT; cdr3_aa: CASSANLSPGFTETQYF
clone_size: once; d_call: TRBD1; j_call: TRBJ1-1; v_call: TRBV29-1; cdr3_nt: TGCAGCTTTAATCCAGGGGGCACTGAAGCTTTCTTT; cdr3_aa: CSFNPGGTEAFF
clone_size: .; d_call: TRBD1; j_call: TRBJ1-5; v_call: TRBV19; cdr3_nt: TGTGCCAGTAGGAGCCTCGGGACAGGGGGGAGTCAGCCCCAGCATTTT; cdr3_aa: CASRSLGTGGSQPQHF
clone_size: .; d_call: TRBD2; j_call: TRBJ2-1; v_call: TRBV9; cdr3_nt: TGTGCCAGCAGCGGCAAGCGGGGGACGGGTAATGAGCAGTTCTTC; cdr3_aa: CASSGKRGTGNEQFF
clone_size: .; d_call: .; j_call: TRBJ1-3; v_call: TRBV2; cdr3_nt: TGTGCCAGCAGTGATTACGACCGGGGATTTTCTGGAAACACCATATATTTT; cdr3_aa: CASSDYDRGFSGNTIYF
clone_size: .; d_call: .; j_call: TRBJ1-5; v_call: TRBV7-6; cdr3_nt: TGTGCCAGCAGCCAAAACAGGGCGGGAGGCAATCAGCCCCAGCATTTT; cdr3_aa: CASSQNRAGGNQPQHF
clone_size: few; d_call: .; j_call: TRBJ1-5; v_call: TRBV29-1; cdr3_nt: TGCAGCGTTGACCAGGGTAGCAATCAGCCCCAGCATTTT; cdr3_aa: CSVDQGSNQPQHF
clone_size: few; d_call: TRBD2; j_call: TRBJ2-4; v_call: TRBV29-1; cdr3_nt: TGCAGCGCTAGGACTAGCGGAGACATTCAGTACTTC; cdr3_aa: CSARTSGDIQYF
clone_size: .; d_call: TRBD1; j_call: TRBJ1-5; v_call: TRBV4-1; cdr3_nt: TGCGCCAGCAGCCAAGTTTTTGCAGGGGGTACGTGGCCCCAGCATTTT; cdr3_aa: CASSQVFAGGTWPQHF
clone_size: .; d_call: TRBD1; j_call: TRBJ1-1; v_call: TRBV19; cdr3_nt: TGTGCCAGTACTTGGGACAGGGGTCCCACTGAAGCTTTCTTT; cdr3_aa: CASTWDRGPTEAFF
clone_size: many; d_call: TRBD1; j_call: TRBJ1-5; v_call: TRBV7-9; cdr3_nt: TGTGCCAGCAGCTCTCAGGGGGCAAGTCAGCCCCAGCATTTT; cdr3_aa: CASSSQGASQPQHF
clone_size: once; d_call: .; j_call: TRBJ1-2; v_call: TRBV27; cdr3_nt: TGTGCCAGCAGTTTATCATCGGGGAGAGGTGGCTACACCTTC; cdr3_aa: CASSLSSGRGGYTF
clone_size: .; d_call: TRBD1; j_call: TRBJ1-4; v_call: TRBV7-9; cdr3_nt: TGTGCCAGCAGCTCCCTCCAGGGGGCTGGGGAAAAACTGTTTTTT; cdr3_aa: CASSSLQGAGEKLFF
clone_size: .; d_call: .; j_call: TRBJ1-4; v_call: TRBV2; cdr3_nt: TGTGCCAGCAATTACCGGGACATTAATGAAAAACTGTTTTTT; cdr3_aa: CASNYRDINEKLFF
clone_size: few; d_call: TRBD2; j_call: TRBJ2-1; v_call: TRBV28; cdr3_nt: TGTGCCAGCCTAAGCGGGGGGGCCGCTGAGCAGTTCTTC; cdr3_aa: CASLSGGAAEQFF
clone_size: .; d_call: TRBD1; j_call: TRBJ2-1; v_call: TRBV19; cdr3_nt: TGTGCCAGTAGCCGACCGGGACAGGGCACCAATGAGCAGTTCTTC; cdr3_aa: CASSRPGQGTNEQFF
clone_size: .; d_call: .; j_call: TRBJ1-1; v_call: TRBV7-5; cdr3_nt: TGTGCCAGAAGCCTCCTCCAGTTGGTGGACATGAACACTGAAGCTTTCTTT; cdr3_aa: CARSLLQLVDMNTEAFF
clone_size: .; d_call: TRBD2; j_call: TRBJ2-1; v_call: TRBV10-2; cdr3_nt: TGCGCCAGCAGTGAGCAAGGACTAGCGGTCACCAATGAGCAGTTCTTC; cdr3_aa: CASSEQGLAVTNEQFF
clone_size: .; d_call: .; j_call: TRBJ2-3; v_call: TRBV3-1/TRBV3-2; cdr3_nt: TGTGCCAGCAGCCACTGGGACATCTATACGCAGTATTTT; cdr3_aa: CASSHWDIYTQYF
clone_size: .; d_call: TRBD1; j_call: TRBJ1-6; v_call: TRBV7-6; cdr3_nt: TGTGCCAGCCGAGGGACAGAAAATTCACCCCTCCACTTT; cdr3_aa: CASRGTENSPLHF
clone_size: .; d_call: TRBD1; j_call: TRBJ2-2; v_call: TRBV5-4; cdr3_nt: TGTGCCAGCAGTCCTGGGACAGGGGCCACCGGGGAGCTGTTTTTT; cdr3_aa: CASSPGTGATGELFF
clone_size: .; d_call: .; j_call: TRBJ2-1; v_call: TRBV6-4; cdr3_nt: TGTGCCACCTTGAGAGGGACTGAAAACAATGAGCAGTTCTTC; cdr3_aa: CATLRGTENNEQFF
clone_size: .; d_call: TRBD1; j_call: TRBJ1-1; v_call: TRBV5-1; cdr3_nt: TGCGCCAGCAGCGGTCGGGACAGTAACACTGAAGCTTTCTTT; cdr3_aa: CASSGRDSNTEAFF
clone_size: .; d_call: .; j_call: TRBJ1-2; v_call: TRBV19; cdr3_nt: TGTGCCAGTAGTTTCCGGGACATGGCCGGGGCGACCGTACAGGGCTACACCTTC; cdr3_aa: CASSFRDMAGATVQGYTF
clone_size: few; d_call: TRBD1; j_call: TRBJ2-2; v_call: TRBV7-3; cdr3_nt: TGTGCCAGCAGCCAGGGACAGGCCGACACCGGGGAGCTGTTTTTT; cdr3_aa: CASSQGQADTGELFF
clone_size: .; d_call: .; j_call: TRBJ2-1; v_call: TRBV4-3; cdr3_nt: TGCGCCAGCAGCCAAGGGTTTGGAGGCGGTAATGAGCAGTTCTTC; cdr3_aa: CASSQGFGGGNEQFF
clone_size: once; d_call: .; j_call: TRBJ1-5; v_call: TRBV24-1; cdr3_nt: TGTGCCCCCTCGTACGGAGCCTTCAATCAGCCCCAGCATTTT; cdr3_aa: CAPSYGAFNQPQHF
clone_size: .; d_call: TRBD1; j_call: TRBJ2-7; v_call: TRBV19; cdr3_nt: TGTGCCAGTAGTACCCCGGGACAGGGTCGCCACGAGCAGTACTTC; cdr3_aa: CASSTPGQGRHEQYF
clone_size: .; d_call: TRBD2; j_call: TRBJ2-1; v_call: TRBV7-8; cdr3_nt: TGTGCCAGCAGCTTAGTAGCGGGGGGAAACAATGAGCAGTTCTTC; cdr3_aa: CASSLVAGGNNEQFF
clone_size: .; d_call: .; j_call: TRBJ1-1; v_call: TRBV6-2/TRBV6-3; cdr3_nt: TGTGCCAGCAGTTACGGCGGGTTTAGAGCTTTCTTT; cdr3_aa: CASSYGGFRAFF
clone_size: .; d_call: .; j_call: TRBJ1-4; v_call: TRBV4-2; cdr3_nt: TGTGCCAGCAGCCAATCAGGAGGGAATGAAAAACTGTTTTTT; cdr3_aa: CASSQSGGNEKLFF
clone_size: .; d_call: TRBD1; j_call: TRBJ1-4; v_call: TRBV7-2; cdr3_nt: TGTGCCAGCAGCTTAGACGGGACAGGGGGCAGTGAAAAACTGTTTTTT; cdr3_aa: CASSLDGTGGSEKLFF
clone_size: .; d_call: .; j_call: TRBJ1-5; v_call: TRBV5-1; cdr3_nt: TGCGCCAGCAGCCTGGAGGAGCCCAATCAGCCCCAGCATTTT; cdr3_aa: CASSLEEPNQPQHF
clone_size: .; d_call: .; j_call: TRBJ2-3; v_call: TRBV7-2; cdr3_nt: TGTGCCAGCAGCCCGTCGGCTAGCGGCACAGATACGCAGTATTTT; cdr3_aa: CASSPSASGTDTQYF
clone_size: .; d_call: TRBD1; j_call: TRBJ1-1; v_call: TRBV6-5; cdr3_nt: TGTGCCAGCAGTTATGGCGGGCAGGGGGCCACTGAAGCTTTCTTT; cdr3_aa: CASSYGGQGATEAFF
clone_size: .; d_call: TRBD2; j_call: TRBJ2-1; v_call: TRBV4-3; cdr3_nt: TGCGCCAGCAACCCGGGGGGAACAGGAACCTACAATGAGCAGTTCTTC; cdr3_aa: CASNPGGTGTYNEQFF
clone_size: many; d_call: TRBD1; j_call: TRBJ1-2; v_call: TRBV4-2; cdr3_nt: TGTGCCAGCAGCCAAGAGGACAGGGGCTATGGCTACACCTTC; cdr3_aa: CASSQEDRGYGYTF
clone_size: once; d_call: TRBD1; j_call: TRBJ1-2; v_call: TRBV7-9; cdr3_nt: TGTGCCAGCAGCTTGTCACAGGGGGAGGGTTATGGCTACACCTTC; cdr3_aa: CASSLSQGEGYGYTF